This T cell receptor (beta chain) was identified in a study of blood T cell repertoires in COVID-19. CDR1 LNHDA and CDR2 SQIVND come from the germline V gene (reference sequence). The CDR3 extends over 13 amino acids. The V and J ends lost 0 bases and 8 bases respectively, with 8 bases between them. Original processing notes: Nucleated cell counts were estimated from reference gene primer amplification. Using immunoSEQ multiplex PCR, the repertoire was profiled, and TCRdb retains in-frame clones only, with some absent. The V and J calls and clone size are taken from that table; D and trimming were inferred from the DNA. The top ten hold 4.5% to 7% of the sample, which has 180,000 or so clones, 86% seen once.

Input material: PBMCs or T cells enriched from blood (not recorded which). This sequence was found in a man aged 40-50 years with acute COVID-19. The chain combines TRBV19 with TRBJ1-5; TRBD1 is a possible D gene (6 bases). The CDR3 DNA sequence: TGTGCCAGTAGTATAGAAGGGACAAAGCCCCAGCATTTT. Its translation: CASSIEGTKPQHF.